The present entry profiles one TCR beta chain with its context. This CDR3 is 13 amino acids long. Trimming pared 4 bases from V and 5 bases from J, leaving 12 bases between. This sample is drawn from a study of T cells in Graves' hyperthyroidism and ophthalmopathy. RNA transcripts yielded amplified TCR beta CDR3 regions. With the HTBI primer set, the TCR CDR3 went through a first round of RT-PCR. Using its own MiXCR run on the multiplex PCR reads, TCRdb lists one record per CDR3 protein. The sample includes 500,000 to 650,000 distinct CDR3 sequences, 17% of them seen just once. Sequencing was carried out using blood. The chain links TRBV12-3 or TRBV12-4 to TRBJ2-7; weak D call: TRBD2 (6 bases). This receptor was identified in a woman aged 18 to 35 with Graves' ophthalmopathy. The CDR3 DNA follows: TGTGCCAGCAGTTCCGGGACTTGGGACGAGCAGTACTTC. Its protein is CASSSGTWDEQYF.